This T cell receptor (beta chain) was sequenced for a study of breast tumors, draining lymph nodes, adjacent tissues. Study results and caveats: Tumor and nontumor repertoires were significantly more similar in luminal-like than in basal-like breast cancer. Tumors had less TCR diversity than lymph nodes, more than nontumor tissue. The data were judged consistent with most tumor T cells coming from lymph node and expanding in tumor.

V gave up 7 bases and J gave up 6 bases; unmatched junction bases: 9. The CDR3 spans 14 residues. The lymph nodes were axillary draining lymph nodes from breast cancer patients. This clonotype was found many times. Its specificity is not known. Each CDR3 protein gets one entry after TCRdb re-called the multiplex PCR reads with MiXCR. The data show more than 200,000 distinct CDR3 sequences, about 32% seen once. The rearrangement links TRBV12-3 or TRBV12-4 to TRBJ2-1; TRBD2 aligns across 7 bases. The sequencing sample was made of axillary lymph node tissue. The sequence came from a female donor with breast cancer. Some clones in this sample may be carry-over from other donors' samples. The CDR3 protein is CASTLTGTTNEQFF. The DNA of the CDR3 is TGTGCCAGCACCCTTACCGGGACTACCAATGAGCAGTTCTTC.